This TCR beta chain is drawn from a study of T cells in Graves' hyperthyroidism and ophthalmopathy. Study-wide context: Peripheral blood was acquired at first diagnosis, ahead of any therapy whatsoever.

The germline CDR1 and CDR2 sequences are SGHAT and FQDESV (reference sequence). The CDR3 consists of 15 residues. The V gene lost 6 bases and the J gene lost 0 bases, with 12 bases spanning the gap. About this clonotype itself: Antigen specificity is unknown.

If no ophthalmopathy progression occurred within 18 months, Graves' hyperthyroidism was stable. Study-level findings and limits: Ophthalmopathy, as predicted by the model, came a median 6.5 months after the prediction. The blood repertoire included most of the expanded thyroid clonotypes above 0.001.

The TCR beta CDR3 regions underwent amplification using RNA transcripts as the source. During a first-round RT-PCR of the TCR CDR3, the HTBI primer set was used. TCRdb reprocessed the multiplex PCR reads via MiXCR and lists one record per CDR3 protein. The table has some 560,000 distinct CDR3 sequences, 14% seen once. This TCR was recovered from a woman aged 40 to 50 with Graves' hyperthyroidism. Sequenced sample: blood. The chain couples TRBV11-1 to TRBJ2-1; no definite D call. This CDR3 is CASRKAPSSYNEQFF. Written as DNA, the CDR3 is TGTGCCAGCAGGAAGGCCCCGAGCTCCTACAATGAGCAGTTCTTC.